These 7 T cell receptor beta chains originate from one sample sequenced in a study of T cell repertoires in cytomegalovirus infection. MiXCR, run by TCRdb on the reads, gives a single entry per CDR3 protein. In the table there are 450,000 to 550,000 distinct CDR3 sequences, under 45% of which are singletons. What these receptors recognize is not known. This sample comprised cultured PBMCs, obtained from culture after CMV antigen stimulation. The source is a human donor in good health (CMV status not recorded). Some clones in this sample may be carry-over from other donors' samples.

This sequence joins TRBV19 and TRBJ2-1; TRBD2 matches at 10 bases. This CDR3 contains 15 residues. The germline V gene has CDR1 LNHDA and CDR2 SQIVND (reference sequence). V was clipped by 5 bases and J by 4 bases; unmatched bases: 5. Here the CDR3 DNA reads TGTGCCAGTAGTGATAGCGGGGGGCCTTACAATGAGCAGTTCTTC. Protein product: CASSDSGGPYNEQFF.

A few counts support this clonotype. The rearrangement joins TRBV6-2 or TRBV6-3 to TRBJ2-1, with 8 bases matching TRBD2. Germline trimming cut 6 bases from V and 8 bases from J; bases unmatched to any gene: 12. CDR1 is MNHEY, CDR2 SVGEGT, per germline. This CDR3 is 15 amino acids long. The CDR3 region has the DNA TGTGCCAGCAGCCCACAGCGGGGGCCTAGGTATGAGCAGTTCTTC. Its protein is CASSPQRGPRYEQFF.

The V gene is TRBV7-8, the J gene TRBJ2-3; 7 bases align to TRBD1. J was trimmed by 2 bases and V by 5 bases; bases with no gene match: 10. The CDR3 spans 16 residues. Germline CDR1 and CDR2: SGHVS and FQNEAQ. CDR3 in amino acids: CASSKRDSEITDTQYF. CDR3 DNA: TGTGCCAGCAGCAAAAGGGACAGTGAAATCACAGATACGCAGTATTTT. The full variable domain, with the rest looked up from reference TRBV7-8 and TRBJ2-3, is GAGVSQSPRYKVAKRGQDVALRCDPISGHVSLFWYQQALGQGPEFLTYFQNEAQLDKSGLPSDRFFAERPEGSVSTLKIQRTQQEDSAVYLCASSKRDSEITDTQYFGPGTRLTVL.

The chain joins TRBV12-5 to TRBJ1-5, with D maybe TRBD1 (5 bases). V was trimmed by 6 bases and J by 2 bases, leaving 14 bases between them. Germline lookup yields CDR1 LGHNT and CDR2 FRNRAP. CDR3 length equals 15 residues. The CDR3 sequence is CASGQDSLGNQPQHF. The DNA of the CDR3 is TGTGCTAGTGGCCAAGACAGCCTCGGCAATCAGCCCCAGCATTTT.

This clonotype was counted a few times. CDR3 sequence reads: CASSFGQDRTSGKFNTGELFF. As DNA, the CDR3 is TGTGCCAGCAGCTTTGGACAGGACCGGACTAGCGGGAAATTTAACACCGGGGAGCTGTTTTTT. V and J are TRBV7-2 and TRBJ2-2; 12 nucleotides line up with TRBD2. The CDR3 has 21 residues. V dropped 3 bases and J dropped 2; count of bases not matched to a gene: 16. Germline V gene sequence: CDR1 SGHTA, CDR2 FQGNSA.

This clonotype was seen only a few times. The chain carries TRBV6-2 or TRBV6-3 and TRBJ2-1; D is perhaps TRBD1 or TRBD2 (6 bases each). Germline values: CDR1 MNHEY, CDR2 SVGEGT. Trimming shortened V by 4 bases and J by 7 bases, and 8 bases separated the two germline ends. This CDR3 has 12 residues. The CDR3 sequence: CASSWGANEQFF. The CDR3 DNA reads as TGTGCCAGCAGTTGGGGGGCAAATGAGCAGTTCTTC.

V and J are TRBV6-1 and TRBJ1-5; D call uncertain. This CDR3 is built from 14 residues. The germline gives CDR1 MNHNS, CDR2 SASEGT. V shed 9 bases and J shed 2 bases, with 14 bases lying between them. As DNA, the CDR3 is TGTGCCAGGGAACGACGGGCTGGCAATCAGCCCCAGCATTTT. It yields the protein CARERRAGNQPQHF.